The rows below give T cell receptor beta chains drawn from one sample of a study of regulatory T cells in long-lasting Graves disease. TCRdb passed the multiplex PCR reads through MiXCR, listing each CDR3 protein once. The sample consists of approximately 470,000 distinct CDR3 sequences, roughly 20% of them appearing once. Source: peripheral blood mononuclear cells (PBMCs), taken when the disease was refractory, from a patient treated with antithyroid drugs. Receptors were obtained from a female donor with Graves disease. Both conserved end residues are part of each CDR3. The D gene is left open where the match is weak. Not every row has a clone size; where given, it reads once, few, many or a size class.

d_call,clone_size,j_call,v_call,cdr3_aa,cdr3_nt
NA,NA,TRBJ2-3,TRBV10-2,CASKGVGRIDTQYF,TGCGCCAGCAAGGGGGTGGGTCGAATAGATACGCAGTATTTT
NA,NA,TRBJ1-2,TRBV30,CAWSAGGWGGIYGYTF,TGTGCCTGGAGTGCCGGCGGCTGGGGAGGTATCTATGGCTACACCTTC
NA,few,TRBJ2-7,TRBV30,CAWSVRVRTYEQYF,TGTGCCTGGAGTGTAAGAGTACGGACCTACGAGCAGTACTTC
NA,many,TRBJ2-7,TRBV12-3/TRBV12-4,CASSVAGYEQYF,TGTGCCAGCAGCGTAGCAGGATACGAGCAGTACTTC
TRBD2,few,TRBJ2-7,TRBV27,CASSSRREGQGNYEQYF,TGTGCCAGCAGTTCCCGGCGGGAGGGCCAAGGGAACTACGAGCAGTACTTC
TRBD2,few,TRBJ2-2,TRBV27,CASSPLAGATGELFF,TGTGCCAGCAGTCCATTAGCGGGAGCGACCGGGGAGCTGTTTTTT
NA,few,TRBJ2-3,TRBV29-1,CSVAQTGTSTDTQYF,TGCAGCGTCGCGCAAACAGGGACCAGCACAGATACGCAGTATTTT
NA,NA,TRBJ2-7,TRBV10-3,CAISFRLNYEQYF,TGTGCCATCAGTTTCAGGTTAAACTACGAGCAGTACTTC
TRBD1,NA,TRBJ1-4,TRBV27,CASKTGGFEKLFF,TGTGCCAGCAAGACAGGGGGCTTTGAAAAACTGTTTTTT
TRBD2,many,TRBJ2-7,TRBV7-3,CASSPTSGRAYEQYF,TGTGCCAGCAGCCCAACTAGCGGGAGGGCCTACGAGCAGTACTTC
TRBD2,many,TRBJ2-2,TRBV2,CASATSGRDTGELFF,TGTGCCAGCGCTACTAGCGGGAGAGACACCGGGGAGCTGTTTTTT
TRBD1,many,TRBJ2-2,TRBV12-3/TRBV12-4,CASSGQGTLTGELFF,TGTGCCAGCAGCGGACAGGGGACGCTCACCGGGGAGCTGTTTTTT
NA,NA,TRBJ2-7,TRBV3-1,CASSPRSGMSYEQYF,TGTGCCAGCAGCCCTCGTTCAGGGATGTCCTACGAGCAGTACTTC
TRBD1,many,TRBJ1-2,TRBV16,CASSQARTGHGYTF,TGTGCCAGCAGCCAAGCACGGACAGGGCATGGCTACACCTTC
TRBD2,many,TRBJ2-7,TRBV7-2,CASSNEATSGSYEQYF,TGTGCCAGCAGCAACGAAGCGACTAGCGGGAGCTACGAGCAGTACTTC
NA,many,TRBJ1-5,TRBV7-2,CASSLSGRYQPQHF,TGTGCCAGCAGCCTATCCGGGAGGTATCAGCCCCAGCATTTT
TRBD1,many,TRBJ1-5,TRBV27,CASRPLVRGRKGQPQHF,TGTGCCAGCCGTCCGCTCGTCAGGGGGCGGAAAGGTCAGCCCCAGCATTTT
NA,few,TRBJ2-5,TRBV7-9,CASSLDLAQETQYF,TGTGCCAGCAGCTTAGATTTAGCCCAAGAGACCCAGTACTTC
NA,NA,TRBJ2-1,TRBV6-9,CASSYTVATFNEQFF,TGTGCCAGCAGTTACACCGTAGCGACGTTCAATGAGCAGTTCTTC